A selection of T cell receptor beta chains follows, all from one sample in a study of shared clonotypes between healthy human individuals. Sequencing was performed with immunoSEQ multiplex PCR; in TCRdb, only in-frame clones are kept and a portion is missing. The table records hundreds of thousands of clones, 90% to 97% of them present only once. Sequencing was performed on naive CD8+ T cells sorted from blood. The receptors originated from a woman aged 25 to 39 in good health. The CDR3 runs from the conserved cysteine through the conserved F or W. The order of the fields is CDR3 DNA, CDR3 protein, V gene, D gene, clone size, J gene. A D gene is named only where the DNA matches it firmly. Expanded clones get a size class; other rows say once, few or many, or leave the size out.

CDR3nt: TGTGCCAGCAGTGAGGGACTAGCGGTAAACTACGAGCAGTACTTC
CDR3aa: CASSEGLAVNYEQYF
v_gene: TRBV6-1
d_gene: TRBD2
abundance: NA
j_gene: TRBJ2-7

CDR3nt: TGTGCCAGCAGAGGTAGCGGGAGTCACATTCAGTACTTC
CDR3aa: CASRGSGSHIQYF
v_gene: TRBV28
d_gene: TRBD2
abundance: few
j_gene: TRBJ2-4

CDR3nt: TGCAGCGTTGAAGTTTTAGCGGGGAACACCGGGGAGCTGTTTTTT
CDR3aa: CSVEVLAGNTGELFF
v_gene: TRBV29-1
d_gene: TRBD2
abundance: NA
j_gene: TRBJ2-2

CDR3nt: TGTGCCAGCAGTGAATTCGGGGCTGACTCCTACGAGCAGTACTTC
CDR3aa: CASSEFGADSYEQYF
v_gene: TRBV2
d_gene: NA
abundance: NA
j_gene: TRBJ2-7

CDR3nt: TGTGCCAGCAGTTCCCGACGTGAAGGGGGCTACGAGCAGTACTTC
CDR3aa: CASSSRREGGYEQYF
v_gene: TRBV28
d_gene: NA
abundance: NA
j_gene: TRBJ2-7

CDR3nt: TGTGCCAGCAGCTTCGGGACTAGCATCCACGAGCAGTACTTC
CDR3aa: CASSFGTSIHEQYF
v_gene: TRBV5-6
d_gene: TRBD2
abundance: NA
j_gene: TRBJ2-7

CDR3nt: TGTGCCAGCAGTTCCCCGGTGCCAACTAATGAAAAACTGTTTTTT
CDR3aa: CASSSPVPTNEKLFF
v_gene: TRBV28
d_gene: NA
abundance: NA
j_gene: TRBJ1-4

CDR3nt: TGCGCCAGCAGCGCATCCCCGGGACCCGAGGTTAGCTACGAGCAGTACTTC
CDR3aa: CASSASPGPEVSYEQYF
v_gene: TRBV5-1
d_gene: NA
abundance: NA
j_gene: TRBJ2-7

CDR3nt: TGTGCCAGCAGTGGTCGTCTAGCGGCAGCCAAAAACATTCAGTACTTC
CDR3aa: CASSGRLAAAKNIQYF
v_gene: TRBV6-4
d_gene: TRBD2
abundance: NA
j_gene: TRBJ2-4

CDR3nt: TGTGCCAGCAATGGAGGGGCGCCCTACAATGAGCAGTTCTTC
CDR3aa: CASNGGAPYNEQFF
v_gene: TRBV9
d_gene: NA
abundance: once
j_gene: TRBJ2-1

CDR3nt: TGTGCCAGCAGCCACGGACAGGGGTCAACTGAAGCTTTCTTT
CDR3aa: CASSHGQGSTEAFF
v_gene: TRBV5-4
d_gene: TRBD1
abundance: NA
j_gene: TRBJ1-1

CDR3nt: TGTGCCAGCAGCTCTGGACAGTCAAGCACAGATACGCAGTATTTT
CDR3aa: CASSSGQSSTDTQYF
v_gene: TRBV7-9
d_gene: NA
abundance: once
j_gene: TRBJ2-3

CDR3nt: TGCGCCAGCAGCTTGGCCAGGGGGGATGAAAAACTGTTTTTT
CDR3aa: CASSLARGDEKLFF
v_gene: TRBV5-1
d_gene: TRBD1
abundance: NA
j_gene: TRBJ1-4

CDR3nt: TGTGCCAGCAGCTTAGTCGGGGTGGCCGGAAACACCATATATTTT
CDR3aa: CASSLVGVAGNTIYF
v_gene: TRBV7-6
d_gene: NA
abundance: NA
j_gene: TRBJ1-3

CDR3nt: TGTGCCAGCAGCTCCCCCAAGGGGTCAAGCTCCTACGAGCAGTACTTC
CDR3aa: CASSSPKGSSSYEQYF
v_gene: TRBV11-2
d_gene: NA
abundance: NA
j_gene: TRBJ2-7

CDR3nt: TGTGCCAGCAGAGGGGAACAGCCCCAGCATTTT
CDR3aa: CASRGEQPQHF
v_gene: TRBV2
d_gene: NA
abundance: NA
j_gene: TRBJ1-5

CDR3nt: TGCGCCAGCAGGCAATTGAGAGGACATGGCTACACCTTC
CDR3aa: CASRQLRGHGYTF
v_gene: TRBV5-1
d_gene: NA
abundance: NA
j_gene: TRBJ1-2

CDR3nt: TGTGCCAGTAGTCCTCGGGACAGATCCCCCTACGAGCAGTACTTC
CDR3aa: CASSPRDRSPYEQYF
v_gene: TRBV19
d_gene: TRBD1
abundance: NA
j_gene: TRBJ2-7

CDR3nt: TGTGCCAGCAGAGACGGGACGACCTACGAGCAGTACTTC
CDR3aa: CASRDGTTYEQYF
v_gene: TRBV27
d_gene: NA
abundance: NA
j_gene: TRBJ2-7

CDR3nt: TGTGCCAGCAGTTGGGGCAGGGACAACTATGGCTACACCTTC
CDR3aa: CASSWGRDNYGYTF
v_gene: TRBV27
d_gene: NA
abundance: once
j_gene: TRBJ1-2

CDR3nt: TGTGCCAGCAGTTTAACGGCTCGCTACAATGAGCAGTTCTTC
CDR3aa: CASSLTARYNEQFF
v_gene: TRBV27
d_gene: NA
abundance: NA
j_gene: TRBJ2-1

CDR3nt: TGTGCCAGCAGCGTAGTCGGCTCCGGGGAGCTGTTTTTT
CDR3aa: CASSVVGSGELFF
v_gene: TRBV9
d_gene: NA
abundance: once
j_gene: TRBJ2-2

CDR3nt: TGTGCCAGCAGCTTCGGGGGGCCCTTTTACGAGCAGTACTTC
CDR3aa: CASSFGGPFYEQYF
v_gene: TRBV11-2
d_gene: NA
abundance: NA
j_gene: TRBJ2-7

CDR3nt: TGTGCCAGCAGCTTAAGAAGACAGGGCTGGGTGAACACTGAAGCTTTCTTT
CDR3aa: CASSLRRQGWVNTEAFF
v_gene: TRBV14
d_gene: TRBD1
abundance: NA
j_gene: TRBJ1-1